A single sample is the source of the 7 T cell receptor beta chains below, sequenced in a study of cytomegalovirus exposure and HLA in healthy donors. TCRdb's copy holds only in-frame clones and misses some; the assay was immunoSEQ multiplex PCR. The table lists under 80,000 clones, over 85% of them singletons. Sequenced sample: PBMCs. The receptors originated from a woman younger than 35 in good health and CMV-seronegative.

The genes are TRBV7-2 and TRBJ2-5, with 7 bases lining up with TRBD1. This CDR3 has 16 amino acids. Germline CDR1 reads SGHTA; CDR2 reads FQGNSA. Losses at the gene ends were 1 base for V and 3 bases for J; bases not matched to a gene: 8. The CDR3 reads CASSLGFWQGEETQYF. The CDR3 region has the DNA TGTGCCAGCAGCTTAGGATTCTGGCAGGGGGAAGAGACCCAGTACTTC.

The chain combines TRBV11-2 with TRBJ2-1, with D perhaps matching TRBD1 (5 bases). V was trimmed by 7 bases and J by 0 bases, leaving 16 bases between them. CDR1 and CDR2 from the germline V gene are SGHAT and FQNNGV. This CDR3 spans 16 amino acids. In nucleotides, the CDR3 is TGTGCCAGCACACAGGATCATTACCCCTCCTACAATGAGCAGTTCTTC. This sequence encodes CASTQDHYPSYNEQFF.

This clone was seen a single time. This chain links TRBV30 with TRBJ2-5, with TRBD2 as a possible D gene (5 bases). Germline CDR1 reads GTSNPN; CDR2 reads SVGIG (reference sequence). V lost 2 bases and J 5 bases, leaving 15 bases between the germline ends. This CDR3 spans 14 amino acids. The CDR3: CAWSPPGEWETQYF. The CDR3 DNA sequence: TGTGCCTGGAGTCCCCCCGGGGAATGGGAGACCCAGTACTTC.

The chain joins TRBV18 to TRBJ2-3; 9 positions match TRBD1. This CDR3 contains 16 residues. Germline V gives CDR1 KGHSH, CDR2 LQKENI. The trim removed 2 bases at V and 3 bases at J, leaving 6 bases unmatched. CDR3 nucleotides: TGTGCCAGCTCACCAAATACAGGGGGCGCGACAGATACGCAGTATTTT. It encodes CASSPNTGGATDTQYF.

This chain joins TRBV2 and TRBJ2-7, with TRBD2 matching over 8 bases. Trimming took 4 bases from V and 7 from J; bases not matched to a gene: 15. The germline V gene encodes CDR1 SNHLY and CDR2 FYNNEI. There are 16 residues in the CDR3. CDR3 DNA sequence: TGTGCCAGCAGTGGGGACACCCAGCGGGAGTCGGAAGAGCAGTACTTC. This gives the protein CASSGDTQRESEEQYF.

The chain couples TRBV10-3 to TRBJ2-7, with 7 nucleotides matching TRBD2. V shed 6 bases, J shed 4 bases, and the junction held 9 bases outside the gene matches. CDR1 is ENHRY, CDR2 SYGVKD, per germline. The CDR3 has 14 amino acids. CDR3 region: CAIRPAGIGYEQYF. CDR3 nucleotides: TGTGCCATCAGGCCAGCGGGAATTGGGTACGAGCAGTACTTC.

The chain carries TRBV6-1 and TRBJ1-1, with D possibly TRBD1 on 6 matching bases. CDR1 is MNHNS and CDR2 is SASEGT in the germline V gene. V lost 9 bases, J lost 1 base, and 9 bases lay in between. The CDR3 is 12 amino acids. CDR3 residues: CARPTGNTEAFF. The CDR3 DNA reads TGTGCCAGACCGACAGGGAACACTGAAGCTTTCTTT.